The clone carrying this TCR beta chain has at least ten counts. Its specificity is unknown. Mouse gene names and germline throughout. Read data end 4 residues before the CDR3 end; the end is taken from the germline J gene. This sample includes further DNA sequences coding for the same CDR3. Germline CDR1 GKSSPN, CDR2 SITVG. With V trimmed by 3 bases and J by 0 bases, 3 bases remained unmatched. The CDR3 is 14 residues long. The authors extracted RNA and reverse transcribed it into cDNA as the sequencing template. Profiled with immunoSEQ multiplex PCR; TCRdb holds only in-frame clones, not every one. The sample yields over 5,500 clones, without any singletons. Time point denoted: mouse skin 6 weeks after grafting, around onset of hair loss. At grafting and 3 and 6 weeks later, recipient skin was sampled. These data belong to a study of CD8+ T cells in alopecia areata. Study-wide background: Female C3H/HeJ mice aged about 6-11 weeks were given skin from C3H/HeJ graft donors, roughly 6-13 months old, that had spontaneous alopecia.

General observations from the study: Normal scalp showed lower clonality than lesional scalp, especially alopecia totalis/universalis.

This chain uses TRBV31 with TRBJ1-2; 8 nucleotides match TRBD1. The TCR comes from a C3H/HeJ mouse with alopecia areata. MHC haplotype of the strain: H2-k. This material consisted of skin, taken at week 6. CDR3 DNA (partial): TGTGCCTGGAGCTCGGACAGGGCAAACTCC. Amino acids: CAWSSDRANS. The CDR3 in its entirety is CAWSSDRANSDYTF. Based on the CDR3 plus reference TRBV31 and TRBJ1-2, the full variable domain is AQTIHQWPVAEIKAVGSPLSLGCTIKGKSSPNLYWYWQATGGTLQQLFYSITVGQVESVVQLNLSASRPKDDQFILSTEKLLLSHSGFYLCAWSSDRANSDYTFGSGTRLLVI.